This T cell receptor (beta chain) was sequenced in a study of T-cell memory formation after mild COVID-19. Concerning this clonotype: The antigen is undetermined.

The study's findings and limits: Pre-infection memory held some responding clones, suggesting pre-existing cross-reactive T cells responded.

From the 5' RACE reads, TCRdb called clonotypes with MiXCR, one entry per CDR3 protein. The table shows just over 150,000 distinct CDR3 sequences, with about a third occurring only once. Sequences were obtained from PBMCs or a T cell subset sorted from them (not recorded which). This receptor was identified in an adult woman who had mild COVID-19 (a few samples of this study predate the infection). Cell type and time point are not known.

The CDR3 is CSARDAGGPDTQYF. The CDR3 bases are TGCAGTGCTAGAGATGCGGGGGGGCCAGATACGCAGTATTTT. V and J are TRBV20-1 and TRBJ2-3, with 9 bases lining up with TRBD2. V was pared by 0 bases and J by 4 bases, with 2 bases of the junction left unmatched. Germline CDR1 DFQATT, CDR2 SNEGSKA (reference sequence). The length of the CDR3 is 14 residues.